Following are 17 T cell receptor beta chains from one sample sequenced in a study of persistence of HIV-infected CD4 T cells. The libraries were made with immunoSEQ version 4 in survey mode. Only in-frame clones appear in the TCRdb table, and some are missing; sequencing was by immunoSEQ multiplex PCR. The data contain roughly 43,000 clones, roughly 90% of them singletons. This nonspecific control used anti-CD3/anti-CD28 bead stimulation of CD4+ T cells. Sorting of responding CD4+ T cells relied on upregulated CD40 ligand together with CD69. No antigen is known for these receptors. This specimen consisted of CD4+ T cells sorted from PBMCs after 18-hour stimulation, obtained from a patient who received antiretroviral therapy. These receptors all stem from an adult man with HIV who was CMV-seropositive.

J is TRBJ2-2 and V is TRBV6-5; D unresolved. The CDR3 covers 14 residues. The germline V gene encodes CDR1 MNHEY and CDR2 SVGAGI. The V gene lost 0 bases and the J gene lost 3 bases, with 5 bases spanning the gap. The CDR3 protein is CASSYSAYTGELFF. CDR3 bases: TGTGCCAGCAGTTACTCAGCCTACACCGGGGAGCTGTTTTTT.

The rearrangement links TRBV3-1 (or the pseudogene TRBV3-2) to TRBJ2-3, with D unresolved. Germline V lookup: CDR1 LGHDT, CDR2 YNNKEL (reference sequence). This CDR3 has 12 residues. Trimming took 4 bases from V and 9 from J, leaving 11 bases between them. CDR3 DNA: TGTGCCAGCAGCCCATTCTTAGGGACGCAGTATTTT. Encoded protein: CASSPFLGTQYF.

The rearrangement uses TRBV27 and TRBJ1-5; the D gene is possibly TRBD1 (6 bases). CDR1 and CDR2 from the germline V gene are MNHEY and SMNVEV (reference sequence). The CDR3 contains 15 residues. V was shortened by 5 bases and J by 1 base, with 12 bases between the two germline ends. The CDR3 loop reads CASSGRGRSNQPQHF. In nucleotides, the CDR3 is TGTGCCAGCAGTGGCAGGGGAAGGAGCAATCAGCCCCAGCATTTT.

The chain carries TRBV19 and TRBJ1-2; possible D gene TRBD1, 5 bases. Germline values: CDR1 LNHDA, CDR2 SQIVND (reference sequence). This CDR3 contains 15 residues. V lost 5 bases, J lost 2 bases, and 15 bases lay in between. In DNA, the CDR3 is TGTGCCAGTAGTCCCTCCGGGACCCTGAACTATGGCTACACCTTC. It translates to CASSPSGTLNYGYTF.

The genes are TRBV6-5 and TRBJ2-7; 16 positions agree with TRBD2. The CDR3 totals 15 residues. Germline lookup yields CDR1 MNHEY and CDR2 SVGAGI. V was clipped by 6 bases and J by 2 bases; unmatched bases: 1. This CDR3 reads CASRGLAGGPYEQYF. The CDR3 bases are TGTGCCAGCAGGGGACTAGCGGGGGGGCCCTACGAGCAGTACTTC.

Only one count was recorded for this clone. This sequence joins TRBV12-3 or TRBV12-4 and TRBJ2-2; unclear D gene. This CDR3 spans 13 amino acids. Trimming removed 7 bases from V and 3 bases from J, with 9 bases in between. The CDR3: CASTPIHTGELFF. The CDR3 DNA reads as TGTGCCAGCACCCCGATACACACCGGGGAGCTGTTTTTT.

The J gene is TRBJ1-2, the V gene TRBV9, with a weak D call TRBD1 (6 bases). The CDR3 spans 15 residues. Trimming took off 0 bases at V and 3 bases at J, with 12 bases between the two ends. CDR1 and CDR2 (germline): SGDLS, YYNGEE. CDR3 DNA: TGTGCCAGCAGCGTAGCTGCAGGGGTGGACTATGGCTACACCTTC. It codes for CASSVAAGVDYGYTF.

In its sample, this clone is medium-sized. This chain connects TRBV10-3 to TRBJ1-1, with D tentatively TRBD1 (5 bases). The CDR3 covers 15 residues. Germline CDR1 and CDR2: ENHRY and SYGVKD. V lost 3 bases and J 4 bases, leaving 15 bases between the germline ends. The CDR3 sequence is CAISEGVRGGTEAFF. As DNA, the CDR3 is TGTGCCATCAGTGAAGGGGTGAGGGGTGGCACTGAAGCTTTCTTT.

This chain links TRBV29-1 with TRBJ2-7; D might be TRBD1 (5 bases). V lost 0 bases and J lost 2, with 14 bases in between. The germline gives CDR1 SQVTM, CDR2 ANQGSEA. This CDR3 region has 15 residues. CDR3: CSVEEGAGPAYEQYF. DNA for the CDR3: TGCAGCGTTGAAGAAGGGGCAGGGCCTGCCTACGAGCAGTACTTC.

The chain joins TRBV6-5 to TRBJ1-6; 9 bases fit TRBD1. After removal of 5 bases from V and 5 bases from J, the junction contained 4 bases not matched to a gene. Germline CDR1 is MNHEY and CDR2 is SVGAGI. The CDR3 runs 15 residues. The CDR3 DNA sequence: TGTGCCAGCAGTCCCCGGACAGGGGATAATTCACCCCTCCACTTT. Translating it yields CASSPRTGDNSPLHF.

The genes are TRBV10-1 and TRBJ2-1; TRBD2 is a possible D gene (6 bases). The CDR3 extends over 13 amino acids. Germline-derived CDR1 and CDR2 are WNHNN and SYGVQD (reference sequence). Trimming took off 6 bases at V and 8 bases at J, with 14 bases between the two ends. CDR3 region: CASSGTPWYEQFF. The CDR3 DNA sequence: TGCGCCAGCAGCGGGACTCCCTGGTATGAGCAGTTCTTC.

The rearrangement links TRBV10-2 to TRBJ1-5; 9 positions agree with TRBD1. CDR1 WSHSY and CDR2 SAAADI come from the germline V gene. CDR3 length equals 14 residues. J gave up 2 bases and V 8 bases, and 4 bases lay outside the gene matches. The CDR3 DNA sequence: TGCGCCAGCGGAAGGGACAGGGGCAATCAGCCCCAGCATTTT. It codes for CASGRDRGNQPQHF.

This chain joins TRBV5-8 and TRBJ2-3; TRBD2 aligns across 9 bases. Trimming at V came to 1 base and at J to 1 base, leaving 1 base not matched to a gene. In germline, CDR1 is SGHTS, CDR2 YDEGEE. This CDR3 spans 15 amino acids. The CDR3 loop reads CASSLQRGGTDTQYF. Written as DNA, the CDR3 is TGTGCCAGCAGCTTGCAGCGGGGGGGCACAGATACGCAGTATTTT.

This chain connects TRBV6-5 to TRBJ1-2; 9 positions match TRBD1. Germline V lookup: CDR1 MNHEY, CDR2 SVGAGI. V shed 6 bases and J 6 bases; nucleotides not matched to a gene: 11. There are 15 residues in the CDR3. The CDR3 DNA follows: TGTGCCAGCAGCACCTCCCCGGGACAGGGAAATGGCTACACCTTC. This encodes CASSTSPGQGNGYTF.

The genes are TRBV19 and TRBJ1-5, with 7 bases fitting TRBD1. Germline assignment: CDR1 LNHDA and CDR2 SQIVND (reference sequence). CDR3 length: 14 amino acids. The V segment lost 7 bases and the J segment 1 base; nucleotides outside the gene matches: 4. CDR3 in DNA: TGTGCCAGTATAGAGGGGGCCAGCAATCAGCCCCAGCATTTT. Encoded protein: CASIEGASNQPQHF.

Here the CDR3 reads CASSVASGENDYGYTF. DNA of the CDR3: TGTGCCAGCAGCGTAGCTTCAGGGGAAAATGACTATGGCTACACCTTC. This chain joins TRBV9 and TRBJ1-2; possible D gene TRBD1, 6 bases. From germline, CDR1 is SGDLS and CDR2 YYNGEE. The CDR3 loop spans 16 amino acids. Trimming removed 0 bases from V and 3 bases from J, with 15 bases in between. The whole variable domain, filled in from reference TRBV9 and TRBJ1-2, reads DSGVTQTPKHLITATGQRVTLRCSPRSGDLSVYWYQQSLDQGLQFLIQYYNGEERAKGNILERFSAQQFPDLHSELNLSSLELGDSALYFCASSVASGENDYGYTFGSGTRLTVV.

In its sample, this clone was seen once. V gene TRBV24-1 combines with J gene TRBJ2-1; 9 positions match TRBD1. The CDR3 spans 16 residues. V lost 3 bases and J lost 10; bases outside the gene matches: 12. Per germline, CDR1 KGHDR and CDR2 SFDVKD. The CDR3 DNA reads TGTGCCACCAGTGATGCTACAGGGGGCGCATTGAGGGAGCAGTTCTTC. Translating gives CATSDATGGALREQFF.